This paragraph reports one TCR beta chain. Its target is not known. The data derive from a study of cytomegalovirus exposure and HLA in healthy donors. General study findings and limits: It was reportedly the case that the classifier diagnosed cytomegalovirus status with high specificity and sensitivity. The study listed 150 to 200 cytomegalovirus-associated TCR beta chains.

Use of 60 Vbeta and 13 Jbeta primers characterized the PCR. Original processing methods: Later, some 75 million unique TCR beta chains were counted in an analysis, and approximately 10 million of them were shared. Measured with immunoSEQ multiplex PCR; TCRdb has only the in-frame clones, and not every one. The D gene and trimming were derived from the DNA, and the V and J assignments and clone size from that table. This sample has 75,000 to 90,000 clones, with approximately 80% found just once. Germline V CDR1 and CDR2: GTSNPN, SVGIG (reference sequence). Trimming stripped 0 bases from V and 0 bases from J, with 11 bases between. The CDR3 runs to 15 residues.

The sequencing sample was made of PBMCs. J is TRBJ2-5 and V is TRBV30; the D is unclear. This receptor was obtained from a human donor in good health. DNA of the CDR3: TGTGCCTGGAGTGTCCATACTCTGTACCAAGAGACCCAGTACTTC. Translation gives CAWSVHTLYQETQYF.